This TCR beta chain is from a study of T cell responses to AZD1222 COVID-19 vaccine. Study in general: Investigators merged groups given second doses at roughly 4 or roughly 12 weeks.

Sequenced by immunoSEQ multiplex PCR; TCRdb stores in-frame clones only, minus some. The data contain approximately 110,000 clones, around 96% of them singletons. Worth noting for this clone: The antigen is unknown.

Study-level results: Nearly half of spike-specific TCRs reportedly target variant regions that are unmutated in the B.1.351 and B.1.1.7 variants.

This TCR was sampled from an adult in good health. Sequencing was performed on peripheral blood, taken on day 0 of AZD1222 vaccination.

CDR3 protein: CASTLGAGEWNEQYF. The CDR3 DNA is TGTGCCAGCACCCTGGGGGCAGGGGAGTGGAACGAGCAGTACTTC. The J gene is TRBJ2-7, the V gene TRBV6-5, with D possibly being TRBD1 (6 bases). The CDR3 runs to 15 residues. Germline V gene lookup returns CDR1 MNHEY and CDR2 SVGAGI. V lost 7 bases and J 5 bases, leaving 21 bases between the germline ends.